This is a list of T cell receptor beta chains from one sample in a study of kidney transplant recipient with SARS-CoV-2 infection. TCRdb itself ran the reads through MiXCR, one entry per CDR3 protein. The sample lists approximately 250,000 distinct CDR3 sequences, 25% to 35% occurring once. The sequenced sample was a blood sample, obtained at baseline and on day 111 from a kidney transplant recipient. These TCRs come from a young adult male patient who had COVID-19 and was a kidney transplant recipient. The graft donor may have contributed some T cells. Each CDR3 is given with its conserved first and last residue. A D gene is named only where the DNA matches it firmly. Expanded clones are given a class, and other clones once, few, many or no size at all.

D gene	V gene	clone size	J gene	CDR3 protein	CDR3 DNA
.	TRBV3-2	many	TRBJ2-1	CASSQDQVFF	TGTGCCAGCAGCCAAGATCAGGTGTTCTTC
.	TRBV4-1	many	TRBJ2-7	CASSQEFDGYYEQYF	TGCGCCAGCAGCCAAGAATTTGACGGCTACTACGAGCAGTACTTC
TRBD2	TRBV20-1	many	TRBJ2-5	CSARASGHLETQYF	TGCAGTGCTAGAGCTAGCGGACATCTGGAGACCCAGTACTTC
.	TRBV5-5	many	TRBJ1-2	CASDWNVSRKTYGYTF	TGTGCCAGCGACTGGAATGTCTCGCGAAAGACCTATGGCTACACCTTC
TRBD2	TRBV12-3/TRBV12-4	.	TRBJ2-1	CTSSFSGAHNEQFF	TGTACCAGCAGTTTCAGCGGGGCTCACAATGAGCAGTTCTTC
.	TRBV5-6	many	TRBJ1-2	CASSFTDTTNYGYTF	TGTGCCAGCAGCTTTACGGACACAACTAACTATGGCTACACCTTC
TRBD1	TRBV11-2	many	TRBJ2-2	CASSFDPGQGTGELFF	TGTGCCAGCAGCTTCGATCCGGGACAGGGGACCGGGGAGCTGTTTTTT
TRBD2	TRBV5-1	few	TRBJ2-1	CASSYWMSGGGAVNEQFF	TGCGCCAGCAGCTATTGGATGTCCGGCGGGGGGGCAGTTAATGAGCAGTTCTTC
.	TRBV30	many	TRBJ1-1	CAWKGSLSTEAFF	TGTGCCTGGAAGGGCTCCCTCTCAACCGAAGCTTTCTTT
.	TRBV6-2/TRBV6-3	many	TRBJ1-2	CASSARICIGKTYGYTF	TGTGCCAGCAGTGCGCGTATCTGCATCGGAAAGACCTATGGCTACACCTTC
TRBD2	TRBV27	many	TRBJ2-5	CASSFRPSGSPETQYF	TGTGCCAGCAGTTTCCGACCTAGCGGGAGTCCAGAGACCCAGTACTTC
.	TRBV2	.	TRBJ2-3	CASSVSSSTDTQYF	TGTGCCAGCAGTGTGAGTTCTAGCACAGATACGCAGTATTTT
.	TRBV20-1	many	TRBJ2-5	CSARAPENFYQETQYF	TGCAGTGCTAGAGCCCCAGAAAATTTCTACCAAGAGACCCAGTACTTC
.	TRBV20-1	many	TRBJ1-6	CSAITWDSPLHF	TGCAGTGCCATAACCTGGGATTCACCCCTCCACTTT
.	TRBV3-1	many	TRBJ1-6	CASSQGSRLPNSPLHF	TGTGCCAGCAGCCAAGGTAGCAGACTACCTAATTCACCCCTCCACTTT
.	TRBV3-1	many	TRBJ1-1	CASSRAIPISIRTEAFF	TGTGCCAGCAGCCGCGCAATTCCCATTTCAATTCGCACTGAAGCTTTCTTT
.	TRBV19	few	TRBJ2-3	CASSIPGDTQYF	TGTGCCAGTAGTATCCCCGGAGATACGCAGTATTTT
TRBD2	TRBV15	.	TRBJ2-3	CATNLNGLAGEYF	TGTGCCACCAACTTGAATGGACTAGCGGGAGAGTATTTT
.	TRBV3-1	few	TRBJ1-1	CASSSTDPISIRTEAFF	TGTGCCAGCAGCTCCACAGATCCCATTTCAATTCGCACTGAAGCTTTCTTT
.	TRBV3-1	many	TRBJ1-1	CASSGDCPISIRTEAFF	TGTGCCAGCAGCGGAGACTGTCCCATTTCAATTCGCACTGAAGCTTTCTTT
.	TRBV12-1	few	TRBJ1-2	CASSRSHVWGKTYGYTF	TGTGCCAGCAGCAGGAGCCATGTATGGGGAAAGACCTATGGCTACACCTTC
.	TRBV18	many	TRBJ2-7	CASSPPRGASYEQYF	TGTGCCAGCTCACCCCCCCGTGGCGCTTCCTACGAGCAGTACTTC
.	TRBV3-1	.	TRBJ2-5	CANSRGDPISFSETQYF	TGTGCCAACAGCAGGGGTGACCCCATTTCTTTCTCTGAGACCCAGTACTTC
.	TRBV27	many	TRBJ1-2	CASSLLSYGPYGYTF	TGTGCCAGCAGTTTATTAAGTTACGGCCCCTATGGCTACACCTTC
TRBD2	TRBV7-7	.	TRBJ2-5	CASSFRVAGSGLETQHF	TGTGCCAGCAGCTTCCGGGTAGCGGGATCCGGTTTGGAGACCCAGCACTTC
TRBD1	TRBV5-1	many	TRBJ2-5	CASSLQGAPDQETQYF	TGCGCCAGCAGCTTGCAGGGGGCCCCAGACCAAGAGACCCAGTACTTC
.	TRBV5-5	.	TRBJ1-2	CAGKKYVSRKTYGYTF	TGTGCCGGCAAGAAGTATGTCTCGCGAAAGACCTATGGCTACACCTTC
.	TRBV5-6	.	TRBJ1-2	CASKLTNSRKTYGYTF	TGTGCCAGCAAGCTAACCAATAGTCGAAAGACCTATGGCTACACCTTC
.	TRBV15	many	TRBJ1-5	CATSRVTVWGNQPQHF	TGTGCCACCAGCAGAGTGACAGTATGGGGCAATCAGCCCCAGCATTTT
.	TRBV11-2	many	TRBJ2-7	CASSLARGSYEQYF	TGTGCCAGCAGCTTAGCACGGGGCTCCTACGAGCAGTACTTC
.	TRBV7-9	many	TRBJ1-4	CASSLGGREKLFF	TGTGCCAGCAGCTTAGGCGGAAGGGAAAAACTGTTTTTT
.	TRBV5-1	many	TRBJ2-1	CASSSPLQQFF	TGCGCCAGCAGCTCGCCCCTGCAGCAGTTCTTC
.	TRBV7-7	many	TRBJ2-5	CASSSSETQYF	TGTGCCAGCAGCTCCAGCGAGACCCAGTACTTC
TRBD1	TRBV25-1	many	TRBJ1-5	CASSERAGQGAGQPQHF	TGTGCCAGCAGTGAAAGGGCCGGCCAGGGGGCCGGCCAGCCCCAGCATTTT
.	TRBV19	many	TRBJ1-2	CASSASGTNRKTYGYTF	TGTGCCAGTAGTGCGTCCGGGACAAATCGAAAGACCTATGGCTACACCTTC
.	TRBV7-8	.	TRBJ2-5	CASSSRGSETQYF	TGTGCCAGCAGCTCCCGGGGATCAGAGACCCAGTACTTC
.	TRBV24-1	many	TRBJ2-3	CATSDGPTPSDTQYF	TGTGCCACCAGTGATGGGCCAACACCCTCCGATACGCAGTATTTT
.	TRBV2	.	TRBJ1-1	CVSRRREYEAFF	TGTGTCAGCAGACGGAGGGAGTATGAAGCTTTCTTT
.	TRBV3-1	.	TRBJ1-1	CASSYSGPISIRSEAFF	TGTGCCAGCAGCTACAGCGGTCCCATTTCAATTCGCAGTGAAGCTTTCTTT